Included here is one T cell receptor (beta chain) sequence, with context. The antigen is undetermined. The entry originates in a study of cytomegalovirus exposure and HLA in healthy donors. Study-level background: Across almost 400 genotyped donors, roughly 85% landed in the Caucasian-associated ancestry cluster. Whole-study findings and limits: The authors later linked a missense DCLRE1C variant to TCR beta V- and J-gene trimming.

The CDR3 has 14 amino acids. Trimming removed 6 bases at V and 2 bases at J, with 15 bases between. Germline CDR1 SQVTM, CDR2 ANQGSEA. Primers for the PCR totalled 60 Vbeta and 13 Jbeta. Assay: immunoSEQ multiplex PCR; the TCRdb copy retains only in-frame clones and omits some. Of 90,000 to 150,000 clones in the sample, over 65% were seen once. V and J are TRBV29-1 and TRBJ2-3; D perhaps matches TRBD1 (7 bases). The sample comprised PBMCs. The receptor's source is a woman aged 45-65 years in good health and CMV-seropositive. This CDR3 reads CSVVQGGLTDTQYF. DNA of the CDR3: TGCAGCGTGGTTCAGGGGGGCCTCACAGATACGCAGTATTTT.